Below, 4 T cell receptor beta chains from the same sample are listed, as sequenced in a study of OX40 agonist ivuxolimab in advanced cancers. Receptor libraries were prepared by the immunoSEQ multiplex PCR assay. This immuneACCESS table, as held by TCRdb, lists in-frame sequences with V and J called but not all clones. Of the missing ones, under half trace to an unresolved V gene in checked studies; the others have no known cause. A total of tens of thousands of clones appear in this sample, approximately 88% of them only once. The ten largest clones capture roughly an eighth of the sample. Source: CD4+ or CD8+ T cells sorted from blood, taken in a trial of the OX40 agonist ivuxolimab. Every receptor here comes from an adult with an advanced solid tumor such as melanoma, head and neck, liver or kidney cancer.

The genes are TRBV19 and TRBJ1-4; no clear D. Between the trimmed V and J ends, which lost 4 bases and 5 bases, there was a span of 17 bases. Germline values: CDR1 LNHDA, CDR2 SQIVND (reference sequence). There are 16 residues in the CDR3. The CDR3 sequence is CASSTGRQGRNEKLFF. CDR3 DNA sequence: TGTGCCAGTAGTACCGGGCGGCAAGGGCGGAATGAAAAACTGTTTTTT. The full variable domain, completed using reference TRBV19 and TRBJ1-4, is DGGITQSPKYLFRKEGQNVTLSCEQNLNHDAMYWYRQDPGQGLRLIYYSQIVNDFQKGDIAEGYSVSREKKESFPLTVTSAQKNPTAFYLCASSTGRQGRNEKLFFGSGTQLSVL.

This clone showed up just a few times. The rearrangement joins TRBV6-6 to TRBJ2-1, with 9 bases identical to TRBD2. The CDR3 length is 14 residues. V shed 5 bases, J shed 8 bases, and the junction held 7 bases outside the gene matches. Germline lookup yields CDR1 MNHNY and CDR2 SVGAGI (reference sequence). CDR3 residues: CASSTSGGWYEQFF. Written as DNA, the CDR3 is TGTGCCAGCAGTACGAGCGGGGGGTGGTATGAGCAGTTCTTC.

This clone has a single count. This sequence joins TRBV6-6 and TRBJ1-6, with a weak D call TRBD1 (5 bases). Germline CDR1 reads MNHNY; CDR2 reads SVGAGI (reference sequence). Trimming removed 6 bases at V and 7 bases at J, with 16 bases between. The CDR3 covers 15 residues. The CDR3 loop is CASRATGGRNSPLHF. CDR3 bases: TGTGCCAGCAGGGCGACGGGGGGAAGGAATTCACCCCTCCACTTT.

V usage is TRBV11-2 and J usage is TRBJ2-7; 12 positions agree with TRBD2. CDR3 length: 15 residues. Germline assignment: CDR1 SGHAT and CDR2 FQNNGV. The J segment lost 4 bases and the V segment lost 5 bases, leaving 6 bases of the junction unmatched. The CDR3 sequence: CASSPTSGSIYEQYF. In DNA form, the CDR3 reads TGTGCCAGCAGCCCGACTAGCGGGAGTATTTACGAGCAGTACTTC.